This T cell receptor (beta chain) was found in a study of response to subunit inactivated influenza vaccine (dated by TCRdb to between 2018 and 2020). Study-level background: The study used deep quantitative T cell receptor repertoire profiling to track responses to a trivalent subunit inactivated influenza vaccine. The paper as a whole reports these results and caveats: The authors suggested that each seasonal influenza vaccination may recruit only a limited number of new T cells.

V loses 0 bases of germline sequence and J loses 0 bases, and the interval between the two ends is 12 bases. Measured from the cysteine to the phenylalanine, the CDR3 is 18 residues long. The read is trimmed to its CDR3 DNA, 54 bases read in frame from base 1. CDR1 LGHNA and CDR2 YSLEER are derived from the germline V gene. This clonotype was seen more than once but under ten times. The antigen this receptor binds is unknown. No per-base quality is available; no much larger clone lies one base away. Library construction relied on RT-PCR. This sample was sequenced with an Illumina HiSeq 2500. The public reads were run again by TCRdb, first through fastp at Q25 and then through MiXCR, and only productive beta chains were kept. CDR3 protein sequences are deduplicated, and each keeps its most common genes and DNA. The sample includes about 480,000 distinct CDR3 sequences, with about a tenth observed a single time. The ten largest clones capture about an eighth of the sample.

The meaning of the sample's time point label: more than 40 days after influenza vaccine administration. Sequenced material: PBMCs from blood, taken more than 35 days after vaccination. The clonotype comes from a man aged 50-59 years who received an inactivated influenza vaccine. Donor details come from another sample of the same person, matched by shared clones. Recombination joined TRBV4-3 with TRBJ2-6, with the identity of the D gene unclear. CDR3 loop: CASSQEPTTHSGANVLTF. The nucleotide sequence is TGCGCCAGCAGCCAAGAACCCACTACGCACTCTGGGGCCAACGTCCTGACTTTC.